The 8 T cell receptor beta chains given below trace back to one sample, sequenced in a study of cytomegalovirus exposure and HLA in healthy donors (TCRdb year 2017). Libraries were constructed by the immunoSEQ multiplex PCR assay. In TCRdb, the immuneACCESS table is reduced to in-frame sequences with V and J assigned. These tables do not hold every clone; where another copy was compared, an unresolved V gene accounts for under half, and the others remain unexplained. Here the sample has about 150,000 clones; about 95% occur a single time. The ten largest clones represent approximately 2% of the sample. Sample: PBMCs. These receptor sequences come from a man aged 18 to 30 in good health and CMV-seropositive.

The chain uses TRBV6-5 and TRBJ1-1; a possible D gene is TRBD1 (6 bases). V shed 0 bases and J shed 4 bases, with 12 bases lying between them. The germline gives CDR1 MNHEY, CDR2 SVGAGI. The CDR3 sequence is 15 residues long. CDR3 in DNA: TGTGCCAGCAGTTACTCGAAGAGGGGGAGCACTGAAGCTTTCTTT. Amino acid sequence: CASSYSKRGSTEAFF.

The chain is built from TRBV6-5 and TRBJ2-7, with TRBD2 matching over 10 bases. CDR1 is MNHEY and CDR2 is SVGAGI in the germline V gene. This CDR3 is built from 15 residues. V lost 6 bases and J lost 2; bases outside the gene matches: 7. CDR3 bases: TGTGCCAGCAGACCCGTAGCGGGAGGAACCTACGAGCAGTACTTC. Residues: CASRPVAGGTYEQYF.

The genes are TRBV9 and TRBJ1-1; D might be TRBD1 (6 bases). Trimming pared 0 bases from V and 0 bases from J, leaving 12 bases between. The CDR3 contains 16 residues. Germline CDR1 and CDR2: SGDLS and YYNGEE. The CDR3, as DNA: TGTGCCAGCAGCGTAGCCGGACAGATCATGAACACTGAAGCTTTCTTT. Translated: CASSVAGQIMNTEAFF.

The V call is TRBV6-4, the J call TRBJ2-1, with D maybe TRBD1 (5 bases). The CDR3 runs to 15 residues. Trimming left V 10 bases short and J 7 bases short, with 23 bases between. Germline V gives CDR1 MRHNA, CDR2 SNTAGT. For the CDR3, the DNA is TGTGCCATCAAACACCTGGGGCCCGTAGGGAATGAGCAGTTCTTC. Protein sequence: CAIKHLGPVGNEQFF.

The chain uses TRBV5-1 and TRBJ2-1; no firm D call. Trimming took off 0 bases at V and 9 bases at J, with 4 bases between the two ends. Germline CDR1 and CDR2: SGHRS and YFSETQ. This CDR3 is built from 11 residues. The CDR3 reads CASSLGGEQFF. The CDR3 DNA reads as TGCGCCAGCAGCTTGGGAGGTGAGCAGTTCTTC.

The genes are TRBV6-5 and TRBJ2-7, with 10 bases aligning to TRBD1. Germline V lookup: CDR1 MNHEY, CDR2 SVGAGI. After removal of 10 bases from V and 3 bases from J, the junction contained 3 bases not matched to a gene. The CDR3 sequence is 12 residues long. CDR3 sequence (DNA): TGTGCCACCCGGGACAGGGGCTACGAGCAGTACTTC. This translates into CATRDRGYEQYF.

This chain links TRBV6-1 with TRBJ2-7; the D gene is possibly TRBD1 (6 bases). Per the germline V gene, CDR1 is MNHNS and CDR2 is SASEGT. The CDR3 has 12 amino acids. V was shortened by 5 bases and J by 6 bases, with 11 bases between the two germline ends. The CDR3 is CASSPTGGEQYF. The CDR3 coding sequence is TGTGCCAGCAGTCCGACAGGCGGCGAGCAGTACTTC.

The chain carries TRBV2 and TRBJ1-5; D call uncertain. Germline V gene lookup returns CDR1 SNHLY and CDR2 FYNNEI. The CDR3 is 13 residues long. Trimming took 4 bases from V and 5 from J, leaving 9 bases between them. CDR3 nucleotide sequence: TGTGCCAGCAGTGCGCAGCGGGATCAGCCCCAGCATTTT. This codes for CASSAQRDQPQHF.